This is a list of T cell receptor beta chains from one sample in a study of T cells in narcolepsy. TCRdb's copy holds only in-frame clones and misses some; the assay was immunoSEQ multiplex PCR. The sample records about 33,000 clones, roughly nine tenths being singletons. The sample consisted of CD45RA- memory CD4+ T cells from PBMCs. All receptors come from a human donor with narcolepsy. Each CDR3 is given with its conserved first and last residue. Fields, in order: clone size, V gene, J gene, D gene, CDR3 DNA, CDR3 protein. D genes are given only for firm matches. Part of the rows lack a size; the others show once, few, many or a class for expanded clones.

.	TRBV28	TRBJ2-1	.	TGTGCCAGCAAGAGTTACAATGAGCAGTTCTTC	CASKSYNEQFF
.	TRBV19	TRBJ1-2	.	TGTGCCAGTAGTATTCTAGGGGCGCTCCCTAACTATGGCTACACCTTC	CASSILGALPNYGYTF
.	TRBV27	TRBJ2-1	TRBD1	TGTGCCAGCAGATTAACCGGGACAGGGTCCGGTGAGCAGTTCTTC	CASRLTGTGSGEQFF
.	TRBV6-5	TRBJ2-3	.	TGTGCCAGCACGGCGCTAAATACGCAGTATTTT	CASTALNTQYF
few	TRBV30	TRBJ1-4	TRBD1	TGTGCCTGGAGTGGGCACAGGGGGCTGACTAATGAAAAACTGTTTTTT	CAWSGHRGLTNEKLFF
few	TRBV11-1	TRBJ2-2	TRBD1	TGTGCCAGCAGCCTCACGACAGGGGCCACCGGGGAGCTGTTTTTT	CASSLTTGATGELFF
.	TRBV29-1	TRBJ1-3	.	TGCAGCGTTGAATCGGGTTCTGGAAACACCATATATTTT	CSVESGSGNTIYF
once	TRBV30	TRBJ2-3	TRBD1	TGTGCCTGGAGTGTGAGACCGGGACAGGGCAGCACAGATACGCAGTATTTT	CAWSVRPGQGSTDTQYF
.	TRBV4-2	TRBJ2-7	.	TGTGCCAGCAGCCAAGAGGGTCAGGGTATCGACTTC	CASSQEGQGIDF
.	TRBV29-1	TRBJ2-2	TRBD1	TGCAGCGTTAAACCAGGGGGGAACACCGGGGAGCTGTTTTTT	CSVKPGGNTGELFF
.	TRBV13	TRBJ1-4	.	TGTGCCAGCAGCTTAAATACAGGGACTAATGAAAAACTGTTTTTT	CASSLNTGTNEKLFF
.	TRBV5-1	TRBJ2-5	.	TGCGCCAGCGGTACACAAGAGACCCAGTACTTC	CASGTQETQYF
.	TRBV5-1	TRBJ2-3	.	TGCGCCAGCAGCTTGGACATCCGGGATACGCAGTATTTT	CASSLDIRDTQYF
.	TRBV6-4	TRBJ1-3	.	TGTGCCAGCTTGGCAGGCTCATACTACTCTGGAAACACCATATATTTT	CASLAGSYYSGNTIYF
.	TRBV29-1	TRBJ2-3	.	TGCAGCGTTGATATCCAGGGGGGAGTTACGCAGTATTTT	CSVDIQGGVTQYF
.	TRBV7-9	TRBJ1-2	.	TGTGCCAGCAGCACTAACTATGGCTACACCTTC	CASSTNYGYTF
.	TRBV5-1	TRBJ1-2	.	TGCGCCAGCAGCTCCGGGGAAACTAACTATGGCTACACCTTC	CASSSGETNYGYTF
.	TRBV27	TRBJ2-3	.	TGTGCCAGCAGTTCGACCGGGAGAGTGACTAGCACAGATACGCAGTATTTT	CASSSTGRVTSTDTQYF
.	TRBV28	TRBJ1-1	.	TGTGCCAGCAGTTTAGCAGGAGCAGGGAACACTGAAGCTTTCTTT	CASSLAGAGNTEAFF
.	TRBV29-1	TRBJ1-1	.	TGCAGCGTTGCGAGGAATTCCCTCCTCGAAGCTTTCTTT	CSVARNSLLEAFF
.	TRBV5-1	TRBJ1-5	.	TGCGCCAGCAGCCGGGAGGAGGAACTAAAAAGCAATCAGCCCCAGCATTTT	CASSREEELKSNQPQHF
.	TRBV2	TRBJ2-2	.	TGTGCCAGCAGCGTGGGCCTAAATAAGGGTGCCGGGGAGCTGTTTTTT	CASSVGLNKGAGELFF